This record looks at one TCR beta chain sequence and its context. This sample was included in a study of blood T cell repertoires in COVID-19. Across the whole study: From T cells, B-cell-depleted T cells, or PBMCs came the material, which was cDNA or gDNA.

Original analysis: From reference gene primer amplification, estimates of nucleated cell counts were derived. TCRdb's table, derived via immunoSEQ multiplex PCR, lists solely in-frame clones and lacks some. Clonal size and the V and J genes are those of that table, whereas D and trimming came from the DNA. Seen here are some 80,000 clones, 80% to 95% observed once, and the top ten hold 0.77%. The CDR3 runs 12 residues. Germline assignment: CDR1 SGHDN and CDR2 FVKESK. V gave up 3 bases and J gave up 6 bases, with 8 bases separating them. The sequence came from a woman at least 80 years old with acute or convalescent COVID-19. The chain has TRBV14 and TRBJ1-1; D not resolved. The sample was peripheral blood. The CDR3 region has the DNA TGTGCCAGCAGCCAGTCCGGGGCTGAAGCTTTCTTT. Protein product: CASSQSGAEAFF.